This is a list of T cell receptor beta chains from one sample in a study of blood T cell repertoires in COVID-19. Here immunoSEQ multiplex PCR was the method, and the copy in TCRdb shows in-frame clones only, minus some. The sample holds around 400,000 clones, about nine tenths seen once. Sequenced material: PBMCs or T cells enriched from blood (not recorded which). Receptor source: a woman aged 40 to 55 who had been exposed to COVID-19. The CDR3 runs from the conserved cysteine through the conserved F or W. A D gene is named only where the DNA matches it firmly. Clone size is given for some rows only: seen once, a few or many times, or a class if the clone is expanded.

abundance | j_gene | v_gene | d_gene | CDR3aa | CDR3nt
NA | TRBJ2-4 | TRBV5-1 | TRBD2 | CASSGPTSGENIQYF | TGCGCCAGCAGCGGGCCCACTAGCGGGGAAAACATTCAGTACTTC
NA | TRBJ1-6 | TRBV30 | TRBD1 | CAWSLGQGNNSPLHF | TGTGCCTGGAGTCTGGGACAGGGAAATAATTCACCCCTCCACTTT
NA | TRBJ1-3 | TRBV6-1 | TRBD1 | CASSEGGKKSIYF | TGTGCCAGCAGCGAAGGGGGCAAAAAGTCCATATATTTT
NA | TRBJ1-1 | TRBV10-3 | NA | CAISEVRANTEAFF | TGTGCCATCAGTGAGGTCCGCGCGAACACTGAAGCTTTCTTT
NA | TRBJ1-1 | TRBV5-1 | NA | CASSLGGGPEAFF | TGCGCCAGCAGCTTGGGTGGCGGCCCCGAAGCTTTCTTT
once | TRBJ2-1 | TRBV27 | TRBD1 | CASSLLGTVGYNEQFF | TGTGCCAGCAGTTTACTCGGGACAGTCGGCTACAATGAGCAGTTCTTC
NA | TRBJ1-5 | TRBV7-8 | TRBD1 | CASSLGTGGAEPQHF | TGTGCCAGCAGCTTAGGGACAGGGGGCGCGGAGCCCCAGCATTTT
NA | TRBJ1-1 | TRBV7-9 | NA | CASSSVGGVNTEAFF | TGTGCCAGCAGCTCGGTTGGGGGCGTGAACACTGAAGCTTTCTTT
NA | TRBJ2-1 | TRBV10-1 | NA | CASSESGRNEQFF | TGCGCCAGCAGTGAGTCTGGTAGAAATGAGCAGTTCTTC
NA | TRBJ2-2 | TRBV19 | TRBD2 | CASGSGGSNTGELFF | TGTGCCAGTGGTAGCGGGGGGTCGAACACCGGGGAGCTGTTTTTT
NA | TRBJ2-7 | TRBV13 | NA | CASSLGTGYSYEQYF | TGTGCCAGCAGCTTAGGGACAGGATATTCCTACGAGCAGTACTTC
NA | TRBJ1-5 | TRBV19 | TRBD1 | CASSDTGTVNQPQHF | TGTGCCAGTAGTGATACTGGGACAGTGAATCAGCCCCAGCATTTT
NA | TRBJ1-1 | TRBV7-9 | TRBD1 | CASSFDRGTEAFF | TGTGCCAGCAGCTTCGACAGGGGTACTGAAGCTTTCTTT
NA | TRBJ2-7 | TRBV19 | NA | CASSILGVDGYEQYF | TGTGCCAGTAGTATCCTCGGGGTCGACGGCTACGAGCAGTACTTC
NA | TRBJ1-2 | TRBV4-3 | NA | CASSPLGGSNGYTF | TGCGCCAGCAGCCCTCTAGGAGGGAGTAATGGCTACACCTTC
NA | TRBJ2-3 | TRBV28 | TRBD1 | CASSKAGQGTDTQYF | TGTGCCAGCAGTAAGGCGGGACAGGGGACAGATACGCAGTATTTT
NA | TRBJ2-1 | TRBV7-2 | TRBD2 | CASSLVGLADNEQFF | TGTGCCAGCAGCTTAGTTGGCCTAGCGGACAATGAGCAGTTCTTC
NA | TRBJ1-1 | TRBV5-1 | TRBD1 | CASSLLGQQNTEAFF | TGCGCCAGCAGCTTGTTGGGACAGCAAAACACTGAAGCTTTCTTT
once | TRBJ2-7 | TRBV29-1 | TRBD1 | CSGGTGGSSYEQYF | TGCAGCGGTGGGACAGGGGGCAGCTCCTACGAGCAGTACTTC
NA | TRBJ2-1 | TRBV30 | TRBD2 | CAWSPPPSGSYNEQFF | TGTGCCTGGAGCCCTCCCCCTAGCGGATCCTACAATGAGCAGTTCTTC
NA | TRBJ1-2 | TRBV28 | NA | CASSSLGREDYGYTF | TGTGCCAGCAGTTCCTTGGGCAGGGAGGACTATGGCTACACCTTC
NA | TRBJ2-1 | TRBV6-1 | TRBD2 | CASSETGGGYNEQFF | TGTGCCAGCAGTGAGACCGGGGGGGGCTACAATGAGCAGTTCTTC
NA | TRBJ1-1 | TRBV6-2/TRBV6-3 | NA | CASSPGGLRTEAFF | TGTGCCAGCAGCCCAGGTGGGCTCCGCACTGAAGCTTTCTTT
NA | TRBJ1-1 | TRBV2 | NA | CASSDLGRSEAFF | TGTGCCAGCAGTGATTTGGGCAGGTCTGAAGCTTTCTTT
NA | TRBJ2-7 | TRBV5-4 | TRBD1 | CASSQDRGSWYEQYF | TGTGCCAGCAGCCAGGACAGGGGGTCGTGGTACGAGCAGTACTTC
once | TRBJ1-1 | TRBV9 | NA | CASSVVEVMNTEAFF | TGTGCCAGCAGCGTGGTAGAAGTCATGAACACTGAAGCTTTCTTT
NA | TRBJ2-1 | TRBV19 | TRBD2 | CASSASGSSYNEQFF | TGTGCCAGTAGTGCAAGCGGGAGTTCCTACAATGAGCAGTTCTTC
NA | TRBJ1-1 | TRBV2 | NA | CASSYISGTTEAFF | TGTGCCAGCAGTTATATCAGCGGGACCACTGAAGCTTTCTTT
NA | TRBJ2-7 | TRBV7-3 | TRBD2 | CASSLLGASVLAGGNEQYF | TGTGCCAGCAGCTTACTCGGGGCCTCCGTCCTAGCGGGGGGCAACGAGCAGTACTTC
NA | TRBJ1-3 | TRBV5-6 | NA | CASTRWTAIGNTIYF | TGTGCCAGCACCCGTTGGACAGCGATAGGGAACACCATATATTTT
once | TRBJ2-1 | TRBV5-1 | TRBD2 | CASSHGTSVYNEQFF | TGCGCCAGCAGCCACGGGACTAGCGTCTACAATGAGCAGTTCTTC
NA | TRBJ2-1 | TRBV5-1 | NA | CASSLVGGPGDEQFF | TGCGCCAGCAGCTTGGTGGGGGGACCCGGGGATGAGCAGTTCTTC
NA | TRBJ2-1 | TRBV18 | TRBD2 | CASSFGRERTDEQFF | TGTGCCAGCTCCTTTGGGCGGGAGAGAACCGATGAGCAGTTCTTC
NA | TRBJ2-4 | TRBV21-1 | NA | CASSPLGGERSPAKNIQYF | TGTGCCAGCAGCCCCCTCGGGGGAGAGCGGTCTCCAGCCAAAAACATTCAGTACTTC
NA | TRBJ1-5 | TRBV19 | NA | CASSIDPGRIGSNQPQHF | TGTGCCAGTAGTATAGACCCAGGGAGGATCGGTAGCAATCAGCCCCAGCATTTT
once | TRBJ2-1 | TRBV5-1 | NA | CASSLVGQVSYNEQFF | TGCGCCAGCAGCTTGGTGGGTCAGGTATCCTACAATGAGCAGTTCTTC
NA | TRBJ2-3 | TRBV29-1 | TRBD2 | CSVEGASGGSEPSTDTQYF | TGCAGCGTTGAGGGGGCTAGCGGGGGTTCAGAACCTAGCACAGATACGCAGTATTTT